This T cell receptor (beta chain) was captured by sequencing in a study of T cell responses to AZD1222 COVID-19 vaccine. Second-dose timings of about 4 or about 12 weeks were pooled. Profiling relied on immunoSEQ multiplex PCR, and the TCRdb table lists in-frame clones only, not all of them. Of about 180,000 clones listed, around nine tenths were seen once; the top ten hold around a tenth. The V segment lost 9 bases and the J segment 6 bases; nucleotides outside the gene matches: 4. CDR1 and CDR2 (germline): LNHDA, SQIVND (reference sequence). This CDR3 has 13 residues. Overall study findings and caveats: Spike-specific TCR breadth and depth both grew after two AZD1222 doses.

As to this clone: Its antigen is unknown.

This receptor was obtained from an adult who received the AZD1222 COVID-19 vaccine. This sequence joins TRBV19 and TRBJ1-4, with 10 bases fitting TRBD1. The specimen comprised peripheral blood, sampled 28 days after the second AZD1222 dose. The CDR3 loop is CASLGTGDEKLFF. The CDR3 DNA is TGTGCCAGCCTAGGGACAGGGGATGAAAAACTGTTTTTT.